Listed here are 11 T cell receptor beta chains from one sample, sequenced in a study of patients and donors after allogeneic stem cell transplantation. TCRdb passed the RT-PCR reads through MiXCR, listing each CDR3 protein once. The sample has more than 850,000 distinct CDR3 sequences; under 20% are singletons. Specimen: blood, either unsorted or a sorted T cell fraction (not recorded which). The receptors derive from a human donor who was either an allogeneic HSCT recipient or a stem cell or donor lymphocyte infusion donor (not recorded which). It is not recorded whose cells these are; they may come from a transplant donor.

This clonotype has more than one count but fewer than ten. CDR3 region: CASSLRGKVTGELFF. CDR3 in DNA: TGTGCCAGCAGCCTGAGGGGAAAGGTCACCGGGGAGCTGTTTTTT. V gene TRBV12-3 or TRBV12-4 combines with J gene TRBJ2-2; D might be TRBD1 or TRBD2, each matching 5 bases. The CDR3 has 15 residues. V lost 6 bases to trimming and J lost 4 bases, with 15 bases between them.

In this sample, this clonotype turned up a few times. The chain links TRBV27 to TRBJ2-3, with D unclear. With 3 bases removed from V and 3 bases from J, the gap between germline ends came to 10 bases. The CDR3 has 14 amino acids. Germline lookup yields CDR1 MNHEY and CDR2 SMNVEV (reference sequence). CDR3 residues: CASSFAETTDTQYF. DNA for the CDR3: TGTGCCAGCAGTTTCGCGGAGACGACAGATACGCAGTATTTT.

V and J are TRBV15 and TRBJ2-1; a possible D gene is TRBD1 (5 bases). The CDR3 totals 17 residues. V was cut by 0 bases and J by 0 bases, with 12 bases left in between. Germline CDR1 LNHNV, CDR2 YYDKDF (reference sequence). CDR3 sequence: CATSRDMVRVSYNEQFF. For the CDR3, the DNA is TGTGCCACCAGCAGAGATATGGTCAGGGTCTCCTACAATGAGCAGTTCTTC.

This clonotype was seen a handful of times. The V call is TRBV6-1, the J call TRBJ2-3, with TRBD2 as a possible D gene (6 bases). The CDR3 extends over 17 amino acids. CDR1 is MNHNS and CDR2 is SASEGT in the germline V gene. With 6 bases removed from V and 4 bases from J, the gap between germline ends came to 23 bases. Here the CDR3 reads CASRNPFLRRGADTQYF. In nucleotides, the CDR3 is TGTGCCAGCAGGAACCCATTCTTACGGCGGGGAGCAGATACGCAGTATTTT.

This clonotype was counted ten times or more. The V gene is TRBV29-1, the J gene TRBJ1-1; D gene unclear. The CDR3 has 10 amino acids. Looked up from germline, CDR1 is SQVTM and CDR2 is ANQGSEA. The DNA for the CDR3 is TGCAGTGCATTAAACACTGAAGCTTTCTTT. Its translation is CSALNTEAFF.

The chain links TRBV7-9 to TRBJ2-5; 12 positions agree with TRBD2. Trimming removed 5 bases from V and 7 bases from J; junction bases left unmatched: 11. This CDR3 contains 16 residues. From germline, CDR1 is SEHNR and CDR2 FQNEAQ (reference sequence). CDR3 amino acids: CASSPPASGGAGTQYF. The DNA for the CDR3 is TGTGCCAGCAGCCCACCGGCTAGCGGGGGGGCCGGGACCCAGTACTTC. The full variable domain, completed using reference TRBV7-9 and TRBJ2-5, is DTGVSQNPRHKITKRGQNVTFRCDPISEHNRLYWYRQTLGQGPEFLTYFQNEAQLEKSRLLSDRFSAERPKGSFSTLEIQRTEQGDSAMYLCASSPPASGGAGTQYFGPGTRLLVL.

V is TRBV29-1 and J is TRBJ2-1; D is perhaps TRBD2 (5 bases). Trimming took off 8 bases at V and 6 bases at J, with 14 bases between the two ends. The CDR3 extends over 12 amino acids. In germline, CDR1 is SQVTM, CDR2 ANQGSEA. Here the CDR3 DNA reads TGCAGCCACCCGGCCGGGGTCAATGAGCAGTTCTTC. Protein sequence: CSHPAGVNEQFF.

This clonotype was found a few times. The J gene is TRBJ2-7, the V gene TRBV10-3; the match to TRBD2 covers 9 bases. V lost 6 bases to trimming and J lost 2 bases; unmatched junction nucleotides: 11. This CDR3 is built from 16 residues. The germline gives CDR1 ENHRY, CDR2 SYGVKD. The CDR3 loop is CAISDPLAGSPYEQYF. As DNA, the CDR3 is TGTGCCATCAGCGACCCCCTAGCGGGGTCCCCCTACGAGCAGTACTTC.

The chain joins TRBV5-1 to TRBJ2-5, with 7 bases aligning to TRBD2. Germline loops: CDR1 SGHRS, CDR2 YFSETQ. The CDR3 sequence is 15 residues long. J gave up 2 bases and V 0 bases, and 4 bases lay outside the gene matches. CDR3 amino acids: CASSLGDYLQETQYF. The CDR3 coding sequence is TGCGCCAGCAGCTTGGGGGACTACCTACAAGAGACCCAGTACTTC. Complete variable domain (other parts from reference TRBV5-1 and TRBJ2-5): KAGVTQTPRYLIKTRGQQVTLSCSPISGHRSVSWYQQTPGQGLQFLFEYFSETQRNKGNFPGRFSGRQFSNSRSEMNVSTLELGDSALYLCASSLGDYLQETQYFGPGTRLLVL.

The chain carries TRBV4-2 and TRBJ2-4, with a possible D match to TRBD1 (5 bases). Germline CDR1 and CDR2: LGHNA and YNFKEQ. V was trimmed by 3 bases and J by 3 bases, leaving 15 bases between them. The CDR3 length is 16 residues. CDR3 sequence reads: CASSQADSSVKNIQYF. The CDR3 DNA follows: TGTGCCAGCAGCCAGGCTGACAGTTCGGTCAAAAACATTCAGTACTTC.

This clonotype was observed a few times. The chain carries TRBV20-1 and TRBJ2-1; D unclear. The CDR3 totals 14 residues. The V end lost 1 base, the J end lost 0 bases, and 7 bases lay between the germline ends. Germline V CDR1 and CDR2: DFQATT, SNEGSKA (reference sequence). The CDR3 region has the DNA TGCAGTGCTAGAGCACAGAGCTCCTACAATGAGCAGTTCTTC. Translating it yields CSARAQSSYNEQFF.